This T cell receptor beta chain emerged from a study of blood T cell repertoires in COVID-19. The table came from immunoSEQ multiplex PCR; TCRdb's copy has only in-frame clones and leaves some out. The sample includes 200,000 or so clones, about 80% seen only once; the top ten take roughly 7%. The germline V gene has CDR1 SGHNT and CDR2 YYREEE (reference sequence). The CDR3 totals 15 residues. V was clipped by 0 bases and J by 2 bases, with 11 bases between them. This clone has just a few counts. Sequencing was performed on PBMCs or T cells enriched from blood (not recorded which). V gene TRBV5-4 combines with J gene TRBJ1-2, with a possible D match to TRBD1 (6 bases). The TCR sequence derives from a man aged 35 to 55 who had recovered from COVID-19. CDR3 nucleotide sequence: TGTGCCAGCAGCTTGGGGACAGCCATAAACTATGGCTACACCTTC. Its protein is CASSLGTAINYGYTF.